Following are 15 T cell receptor beta chains from one sample sequenced in a study of low-dose radiotherapy and immunotherapy resistance in tumors. First-strand cDNA used TRAV- and TRBV-specific primers, covering alpha and beta chains. With a constant-region primer and a V-primer adapter, TCRs were subjected to approximately 21 PCR cycles of amplification. TCRdb reanalysed the reads using MiXCR and keeps one entry per CDR3 protein. The sample consists of roughly 17,000 distinct CDR3 sequences, about two thirds of them appearing once. These receptors originate from a human donor with advanced metastatic prostate, ovarian, gallbladder or colorectal cancer (not recorded which). This table probably holds off-target reads from a library built for another chain.

The V and J genes are TRBV6-1 and TRBJ2-5, with TRBD1 identical over 9 bases. V shed 10 bases and J 5 bases; nucleotides not matched to a gene: 14. The CDR3 sequence is 15 residues long. Germline V CDR1 and CDR2: MNHNS, SASEGT. CDR3 DNA sequence: TGTGCCATCGAACCGGGACAGGGTCCCGCGGAGACCCAGTACTTC. Amino acid sequence: CAIEPGQGPAETQYF.

The chain is built from TRBV21-1 and TRBJ2-7; TRBD1, the D gene given by the table, was not confirmed from the DNA. TRBV21-1 is termed a pseudogene. The length of the CDR3 is 18 residues. CDR3 in DNA: TGTGCCAGCAGCAAGGCTGAGGGACGGCAGATACGCTCCTACGAGCAGTACTTC. Amino acid sequence: CASSKAEGRQIRSYEQYF.

This clonotype was detected once. The rearrangement uses TRBV3-1 and TRBJ2-1, with 11 bases aligning to TRBD2. In germline, CDR1 is LGHDT, CDR2 YNNKEL (reference sequence). CDR3 length: 16 residues. V lost 3 bases and J lost 4; bases outside the gene matches: 5. CDR3 region: CASSHHGTSGYNEQFF. CDR3 nucleotides: TGTGCCAGCAGCCACCACGGGACTAGCGGATACAATGAGCAGTTCTTC.

This chain connects TRBV7-9 to TRBJ1-3, with 7 bases lining up with TRBD1. J was trimmed by 10 bases and V by 3 bases; bases with no gene match: 15. In germline, CDR1 is SEHNR, CDR2 FQNEAQ (reference sequence). The CDR3 consists of 16 residues. CDR3 nucleotide sequence: TGTGCCAGCAGCTTGGTCGACAGGGATCGTAGAAGGACCATATATTTT. It is translated as CASSLVDRDRRRTIYF.

This chain joins TRBV5-1 and TRBJ2-2; 7 bases are shared with TRBD1. Trimming took 4 bases from V and 4 from J; bases not matched to a gene: 4. Germline loops: CDR1 SGHRS, CDR2 YFSETQ. This CDR3 contains 14 residues. The CDR3 sequence: CASSHGTATGELFF. In DNA form, the CDR3 reads TGCGCCAGCAGCCACGGGACAGCCACCGGGGAGCTGTTTTTT.

This chain links TRBV4-3 with TRBJ2-7; no firm D call. V was shortened by 0 bases and J by 4 bases, with 10 bases between the two germline ends. There are 14 residues in the CDR3. Germline V lookup: CDR1 LGHNA, CDR2 YSLEER. DNA of the CDR3: TGCGCCAGCAGCCAAGATAGACTTAATTACGAGCAGTACTTC. Translating gives CASSQDRLNYEQYF.

V gene TRBV6-1 combines with J gene TRBJ2-1; D is possibly TRBD1 (6 bases). Per germline, CDR1 MNHNS and CDR2 SASEGT. The germline V and J ends were trimmed by 5 bases and 8 bases, with 19 bases remaining between them. CDR3 length equals 15 residues. The chain's CDR3 is CASSLDRARGHEQFF. The DNA of the CDR3 is TGTGCCAGCAGTTTAGACCGGGCCAGGGGACATGAGCAGTTCTTC.

The sample holds a few counts of this clonotype. The genes are TRBV28 and TRBJ2-1; 7 bases fit TRBD2. There are 14 residues in the CDR3. Germline CDR1 reads MDHEN; CDR2 reads SYDVKM. V was clipped by 8 bases and J by 4 bases; unmatched bases: 8. Here the CDR3 DNA reads TGTGCCAGCCGGCCCGGCGGGAGTTACAATGAGCAGTTCTTC. It specifies CASRPGGSYNEQFF.

CDR3 nucleotide sequence: TGTGCCAGCAGCTTAGTGGTGGCAGCCACTGAAGCTTTCTTT. Its protein product is CASSLVVAATEAFF. V gene TRBV7-9 combines with J gene TRBJ1-1; no clear D. The length of the CDR3 is 14 residues. Germline V CDR1 and CDR2: SEHNR, FQNEAQ (reference sequence). The V end was cut by 1 base, the J end by 4 bases, with 10 bases between. The full variable domain, with the rest looked up from reference TRBV7-9 and TRBJ1-1, is DTGVSQNPRHKITKRGQNVTFRCDPISEHNRLYWYRQTLGQGPEFLTYFQNEAQLEKSRLLSDRFSAERPKGSFSTLEIQRTEQGDSAMYLCASSLVVAATEAFFGQGTRLTVV.

The genes are TRBV29-1 and TRBJ1-1; D remains unclear. The CDR3 runs 13 residues. The germline gives CDR1 SQVTM, CDR2 ANQGSEA. Trimming took 3 bases from V and 4 from J, leaving 12 bases between them. CDR3 nucleotides: TGCAGCGTTGAGGCATTATGGGTCACTGAAGCTTTCTTT. This gives the protein CSVEALWVTEAFF. The complete variable domain, with remaining parts taken from reference TRBV29-1 and TRBJ1-1, reads SAVISQKPSRDICQRGTSLTIQCQVDSQVTMMFWYRQQPGQSLTLIATANQGSEATYESGFVIDKFPISRPNLTFSTLTVSNMSPEDSSIYLCSVEALWVTEAFFGQGTRLTVV.

This clonotype was detected only a few times. The V call is TRBV4-2, the J call TRBJ2-7; 10 bases line up with TRBD2. Trimming at V came to 4 bases and at J to 3 bases, leaving 3 bases not matched to a gene. The CDR3 loop spans 14 amino acids. Germline CDR1 LGHNA, CDR2 YNFKEQ. CDR3 nucleotide sequence: TGTGCCAGCAGCCTAGCGGGAGGAGGCTACGAGCAGTACTTC. Residues: CASSLAGGGYEQYF.

The V gene is TRBV3-1, the J gene TRBJ2-1; 7 bases fit TRBD2. CDR3 length: 13 residues. Germline values: CDR1 LGHDT, CDR2 YNNKEL (reference sequence). Germline trimming cut 2 bases from V and 10 bases from J; bases unmatched to any gene: 5. The CDR3 coding sequence is TGTGCCAGCAGCCAATTTCTAGCGGCGGAGCAGTTCTTC. Amino acid sequence: CASSQFLAAEQFF.

This chain uses TRBV5-4 with TRBJ2-1, with D possibly being TRBD1 or TRBD2 (5 bases each). CDR1 is SGHNT and CDR2 is YYREEE in the germline V gene (reference sequence). This CDR3 comprises 14 residues. Trimming cost V 4 bases and J 3 bases, with 11 bases left between them. The CDR3 nucleotides read TGTGCCAGCAGCAAAGGGACGGTCTACAATGAGCAGTTCTTC. The encoded protein is CASSKGTVYNEQFF.

The V call is TRBV6-6, the J call TRBJ2-1; D may correspond to TRBD1 or TRBD2 (6 bases each). The V end lost 2 bases, the J end lost 2 bases, and 10 bases lay between the germline ends. The germline V gene has CDR1 MNHNY and CDR2 SVGAGI (reference sequence). The CDR3 length is 15 residues. CDR3 loop: CASSYEGGPYNEQFF. The DNA for the CDR3 is TGTGCCAGCAGTTACGAGGGGGGACCCTACAATGAGCAGTTCTTC.

V gene TRBV20-1 combines with J gene TRBJ1-6; 8 nucleotides line up with TRBD1. V gave up 5 bases and J gave up 10 bases; unmatched junction bases: 7. The CDR3 has 13 residues. Germline CDR1 reads DFQATT; CDR2 reads SNEGSKA (reference sequence). The CDR3 reads CSASTGDGSPLHF. CDR3 nucleotide sequence: TGCAGTGCTTCGACAGGGGATGGGTCACCCCTCCACTTT.